The next 2 T cell receptor beta chains were all read from a single sample in a study of sequential checkpoint blockade in melanoma. Treatment: randomized to nivolumab then ipilimumab (arm A) or the reverse (arm B). Clones were read by immunoSEQ multiplex PCR, and TCRdb kept only the in-frame ones, dropping some. The table has approximately 2,000 clones, just over 20% seen once. The sequencing used tumor tissue (inferred from file names), collected from a patient given nivolumab and ipilimumab in sequence. The receptors were sampled from a human donor with melanoma.

The chain has TRBV19 and TRBJ1-5, with D unclear. The germline gives CDR1 LNHDA, CDR2 SQIVND (reference sequence). This CDR3 has 12 residues. Deletions cut 9 bases from V and 1 base from J, with 7 bases between. Here the CDR3 reads CASKSSNQPQHF. CDR3 in DNA: TGTGCCAGCAAAAGCAGCAATCAGCCCCAGCATTTT.

The V and J genes are TRBV23-1 and TRBJ1-2; a possible D gene is TRBD1 (6 bases). TRBV23-1 is an ORF, and what it does is uncertain. Between the trimmed V and J ends, which lost 0 bases and 6 bases, there was a span of 11 bases. The CDR3 has 14 residues. The CDR3 DNA reads TGCGCCAGCAGTCAATCGGAAGGGGGGAATGGCTACACCTTC. As protein: CASSQSEGGNGYTF.